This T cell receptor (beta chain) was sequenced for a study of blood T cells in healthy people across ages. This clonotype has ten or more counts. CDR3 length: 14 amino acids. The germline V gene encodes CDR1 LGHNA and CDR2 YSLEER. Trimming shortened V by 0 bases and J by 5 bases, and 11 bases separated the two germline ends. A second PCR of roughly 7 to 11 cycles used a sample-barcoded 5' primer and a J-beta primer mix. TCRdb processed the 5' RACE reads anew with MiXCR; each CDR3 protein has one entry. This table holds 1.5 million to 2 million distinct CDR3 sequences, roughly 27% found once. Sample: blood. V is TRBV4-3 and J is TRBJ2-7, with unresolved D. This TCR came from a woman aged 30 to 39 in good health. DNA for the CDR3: TGCGCCAGCAGCCAAGAATTGGTTCAGGACGAGCAGTACTTC. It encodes CASSQELVQDEQYF.